Many counts were recorded for the clone carrying this T cell receptor (beta chain). The antigen is undetermined. The TCR library protocol attached unique molecular identifiers to the individual cDNA molecules. TCRdb reprocessed the 5' RACE reads via MiXCR and lists one record per CDR3 protein. This table has 70,000 to 85,000 distinct CDR3 sequences, approximately 13% appearing once. The data were obtained in a study of early T cells in non-severe SARS-CoV-2 infection. Study details: The study sequenced bulk RNA from unsorted whole blood, with chains unpaired. Study conclusions and caveats: Clonotype matching in VDJdb favored anti-spike CD8 responses and did not capture private and CD4 specificities.

Germline trimming cut 9 bases from V and 1 base from J; bases unmatched to any gene: 6. This CDR3 spans 13 amino acids. Germline V gene data show CDR1 as MDHEN and CDR2 as SYDVKM. Sequenced material: whole blood. The receptor was derived from an adult who was a healthcare worker with PCR-confirmed SARS-CoV-2 infection or an uninfected control (not recorded which). V usage is TRBV28 and J usage is TRBJ2-7; 7 bases align to TRBD1. CDR3 protein: CASSPGQSYEQYF. CDR3 nucleotide sequence: TGTGCCAGTTCTCCGGGACAGTCCTACGAGCAGTACTTC.